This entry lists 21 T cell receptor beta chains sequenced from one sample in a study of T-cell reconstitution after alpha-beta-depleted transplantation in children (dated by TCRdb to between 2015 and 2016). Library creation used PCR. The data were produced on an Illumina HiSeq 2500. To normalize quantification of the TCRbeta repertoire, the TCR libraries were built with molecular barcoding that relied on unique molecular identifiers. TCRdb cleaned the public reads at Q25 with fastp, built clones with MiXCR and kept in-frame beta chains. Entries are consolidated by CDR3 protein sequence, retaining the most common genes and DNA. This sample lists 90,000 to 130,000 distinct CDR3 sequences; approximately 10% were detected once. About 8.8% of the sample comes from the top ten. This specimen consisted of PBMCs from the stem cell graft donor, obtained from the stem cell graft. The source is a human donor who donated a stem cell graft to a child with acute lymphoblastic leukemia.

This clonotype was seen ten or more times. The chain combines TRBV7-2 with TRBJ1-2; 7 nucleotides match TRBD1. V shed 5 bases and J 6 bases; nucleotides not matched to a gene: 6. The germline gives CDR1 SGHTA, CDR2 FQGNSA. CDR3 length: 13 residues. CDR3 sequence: CASSGGQVDGYTF. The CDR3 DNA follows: TGTGCCAGCAGCGGTGGACAGGTAGATGGCTACACCTTC.

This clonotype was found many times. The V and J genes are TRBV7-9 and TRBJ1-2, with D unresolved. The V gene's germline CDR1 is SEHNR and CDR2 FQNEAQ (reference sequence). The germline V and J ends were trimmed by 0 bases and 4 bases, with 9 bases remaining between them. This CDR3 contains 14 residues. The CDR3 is CASSLAGLFYGYTF. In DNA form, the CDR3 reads TGTGCCAGCAGCTTAGCCGGATTGTTCTATGGCTACACCTTC.

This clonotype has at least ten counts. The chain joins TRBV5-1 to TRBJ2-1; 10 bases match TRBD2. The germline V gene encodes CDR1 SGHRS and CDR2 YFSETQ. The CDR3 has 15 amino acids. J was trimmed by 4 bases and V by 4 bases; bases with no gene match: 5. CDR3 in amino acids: CASSIQTSGYNEQFF. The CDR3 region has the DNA TGCGCCAGCAGCATCCAGACTAGCGGGTACAATGAGCAGTTCTTC. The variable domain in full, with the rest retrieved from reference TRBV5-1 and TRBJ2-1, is KAGVTQTPRYLIKTRGQQVTLSCSPISGHRSVSWYQQTPGQGLQFLFEYFSETQRNKGNFPGRFSGRQFSNSRSEMNVSTLELGDSALYLCASSIQTSGYNEQFFGPGTRLTVL.

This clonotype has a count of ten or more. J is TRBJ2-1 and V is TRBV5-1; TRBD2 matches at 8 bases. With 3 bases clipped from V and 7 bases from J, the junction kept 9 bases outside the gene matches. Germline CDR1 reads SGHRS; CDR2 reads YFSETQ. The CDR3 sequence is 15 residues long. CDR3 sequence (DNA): TGCGCCAGCAGCTCCCGGGGTAGCGGGGTGAATGAGCAGTTCTTC. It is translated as CASSSRGSGVNEQFF.

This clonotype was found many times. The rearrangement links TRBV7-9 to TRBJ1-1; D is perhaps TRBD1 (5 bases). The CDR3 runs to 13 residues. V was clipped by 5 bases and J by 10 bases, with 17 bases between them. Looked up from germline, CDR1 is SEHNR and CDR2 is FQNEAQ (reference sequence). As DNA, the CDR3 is TGTGCCAGCAGCGAATTCGGGGCAGAGCCAGCTTTCTTT. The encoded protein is CASSEFGAEPAFF.

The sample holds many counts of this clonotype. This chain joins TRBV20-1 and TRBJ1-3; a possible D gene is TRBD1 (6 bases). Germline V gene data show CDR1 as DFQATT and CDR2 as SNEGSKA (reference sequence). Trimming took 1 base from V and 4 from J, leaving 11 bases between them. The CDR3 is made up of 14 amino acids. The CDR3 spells CSARVSGAGNTIYF. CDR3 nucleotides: TGCAGTGCTAGAGTTTCGGGGGCCGGAAACACCATATATTTT.

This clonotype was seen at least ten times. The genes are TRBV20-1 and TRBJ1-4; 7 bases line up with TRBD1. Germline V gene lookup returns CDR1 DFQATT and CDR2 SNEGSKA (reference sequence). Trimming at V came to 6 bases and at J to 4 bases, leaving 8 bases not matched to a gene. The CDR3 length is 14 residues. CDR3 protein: CSAPMDRLNEKLFF. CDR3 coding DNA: TGCAGTGCCCCGATGGACAGGCTTAATGAAAAACTGTTTTTT.

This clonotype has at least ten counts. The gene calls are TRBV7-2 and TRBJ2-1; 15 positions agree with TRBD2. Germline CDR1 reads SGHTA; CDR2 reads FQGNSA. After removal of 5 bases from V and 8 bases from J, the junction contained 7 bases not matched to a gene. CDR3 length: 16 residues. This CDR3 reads CASSPRGLAGGYEQFF. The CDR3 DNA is TGTGCCAGCAGCCCCCGGGGACTAGCGGGGGGCTATGAGCAGTTCTTC. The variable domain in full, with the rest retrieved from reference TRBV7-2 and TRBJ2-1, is GAGVSQSPSNKVTEKGKDVELRCDPISGHTALYWYRQSLGQGLEFLIYFQGNSAPDKSGLPSDRFSAERTGGSVSTLTIQRTQQEDSAVYLCASSPRGLAGGYEQFFGPGTRLTVL.

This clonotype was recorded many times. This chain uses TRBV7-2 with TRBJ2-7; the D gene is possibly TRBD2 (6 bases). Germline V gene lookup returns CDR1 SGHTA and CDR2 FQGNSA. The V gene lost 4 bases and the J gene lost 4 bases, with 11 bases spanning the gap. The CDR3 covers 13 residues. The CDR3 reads CASSSGLRYEQYF. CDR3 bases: TGTGCCAGCAGCTCGGGACTGAGATACGAGCAGTACTTC.

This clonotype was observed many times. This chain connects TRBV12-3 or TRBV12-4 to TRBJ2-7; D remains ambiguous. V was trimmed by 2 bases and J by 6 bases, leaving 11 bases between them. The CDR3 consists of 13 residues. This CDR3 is CASSLQAGSEQYF. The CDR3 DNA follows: TGTGCCAGCAGTTTACAAGCTGGAAGCGAGCAGTACTTC.

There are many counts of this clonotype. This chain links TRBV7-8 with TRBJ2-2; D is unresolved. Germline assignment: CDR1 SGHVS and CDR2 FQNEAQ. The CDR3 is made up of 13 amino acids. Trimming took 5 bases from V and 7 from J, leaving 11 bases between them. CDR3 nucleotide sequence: TGTGCCAGCAGCCTCCTCGTAGGCGGGGAGCTGTTTTTT. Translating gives CASSLLVGGELFF.

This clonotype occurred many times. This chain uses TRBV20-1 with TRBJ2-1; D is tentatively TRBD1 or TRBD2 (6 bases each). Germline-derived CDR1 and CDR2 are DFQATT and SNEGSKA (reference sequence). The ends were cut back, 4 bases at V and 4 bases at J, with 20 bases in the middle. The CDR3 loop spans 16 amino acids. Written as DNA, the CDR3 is TGCAGTGCTATTGCCCCGAGGAGGGGGTCGTACAATGAGCAGTTCTTC. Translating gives CSAIAPRRGSYNEQFF.

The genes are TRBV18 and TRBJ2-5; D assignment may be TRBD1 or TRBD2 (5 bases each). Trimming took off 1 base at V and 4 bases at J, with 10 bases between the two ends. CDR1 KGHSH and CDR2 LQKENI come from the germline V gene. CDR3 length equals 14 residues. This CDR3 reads CASSPRRDRETQYF. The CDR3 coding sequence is TGTGCCAGCTCACCACGACGGGACCGAGAGACCCAGTACTTC.

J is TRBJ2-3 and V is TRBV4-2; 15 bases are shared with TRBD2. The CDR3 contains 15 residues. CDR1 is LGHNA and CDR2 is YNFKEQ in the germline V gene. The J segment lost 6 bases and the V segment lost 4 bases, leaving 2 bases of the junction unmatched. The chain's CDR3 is CASSPGTSGGDTQYF. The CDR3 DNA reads TGTGCCAGCAGCCCCGGGACTAGCGGGGGGGATACGCAGTATTTT.

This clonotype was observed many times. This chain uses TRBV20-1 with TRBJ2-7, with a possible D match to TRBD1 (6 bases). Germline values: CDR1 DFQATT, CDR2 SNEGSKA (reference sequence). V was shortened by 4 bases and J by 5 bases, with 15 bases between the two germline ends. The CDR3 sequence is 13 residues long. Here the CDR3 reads CSAKGEFGNEQYF. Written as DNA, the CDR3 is TGCAGTGCTAAGGGGGAATTTGGAAACGAGCAGTACTTC.

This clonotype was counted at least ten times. The CDR3 here is CSARSLRGTRTETQYF. The CDR3 DNA sequence: TGCAGTGCTAGGTCCCTTAGGGGGACTAGGACAGAGACCCAGTACTTC. This rearrangement joins TRBV20-1 to TRBJ2-5, with 8 positions matching TRBD2. CDR1 is DFQATT, CDR2 SNEGSKA, per germline (reference sequence). The CDR3 runs to 16 residues. V was clipped by 3 bases and J by 4 bases; unmatched bases: 13.

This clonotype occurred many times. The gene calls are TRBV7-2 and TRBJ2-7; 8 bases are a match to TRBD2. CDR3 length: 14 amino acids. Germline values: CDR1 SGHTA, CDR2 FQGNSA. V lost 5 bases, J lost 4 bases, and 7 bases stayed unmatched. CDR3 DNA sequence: TGTGCCAGCAGCCTTAGCGGGGATGTGTACGAGCAGTACTTC. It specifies CASSLSGDVYEQYF.

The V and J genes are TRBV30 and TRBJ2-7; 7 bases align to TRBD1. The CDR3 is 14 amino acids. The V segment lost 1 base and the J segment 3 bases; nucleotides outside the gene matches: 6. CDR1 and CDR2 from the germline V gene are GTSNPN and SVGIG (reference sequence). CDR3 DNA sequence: TGTGCCTGGAGTGCCGGACAGGTTGACTACGAGCAGTACTTC. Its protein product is CAWSAGQVDYEQYF.

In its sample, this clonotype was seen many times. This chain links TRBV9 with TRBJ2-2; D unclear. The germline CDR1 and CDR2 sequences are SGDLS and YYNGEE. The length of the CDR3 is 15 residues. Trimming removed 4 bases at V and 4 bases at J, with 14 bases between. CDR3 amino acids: CASSRQKGPTGELFF. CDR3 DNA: TGTGCCAGCAGCAGGCAAAAAGGACCCACCGGGGAGCTGTTTTTT.

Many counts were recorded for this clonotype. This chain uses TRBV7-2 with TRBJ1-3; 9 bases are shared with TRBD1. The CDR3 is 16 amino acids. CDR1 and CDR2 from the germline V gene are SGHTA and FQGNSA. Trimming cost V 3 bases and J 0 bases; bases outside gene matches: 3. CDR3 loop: CASSLTGQGSGNTIYF. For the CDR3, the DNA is TGTGCCAGCAGCTTGACGGGACAGGGCTCTGGAAACACCATATATTTT.

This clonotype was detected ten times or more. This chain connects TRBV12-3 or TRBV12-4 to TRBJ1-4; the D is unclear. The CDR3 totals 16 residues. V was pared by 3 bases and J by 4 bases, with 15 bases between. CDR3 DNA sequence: TGTGCCAGCAGTTTGGGTGGGCAGAAATTTAATGAAAAACTGTTTTTT. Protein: CASSLGGQKFNEKLFF.